This TCR beta chain comes out of a study of blood T cell repertoires in COVID-19. On the study more broadly: In each case, the material was cDNA or gDNA derived from T cells, B-cell-depleted T cells, or PBMCs.

Looked up from germline, CDR1 is LNHDA and CDR2 is SQIVND (reference sequence). The CDR3 runs 16 residues. Trimming stripped 2 bases from V and 9 bases from J, with 19 bases between. Per the original data handling: Counts of nucleated cells, estimated from reference gene primer amplification, were obtained. Only in-frame clones appear in the TCRdb table, and some are missing; sequencing was by immunoSEQ multiplex PCR. That table supplies the V and J calls and clone size; D and trimming were determined from the DNA. The sample consists of around 140,000 clones, roughly 79% of them appearing once. What was sequenced was peripheral blood. The chain couples TRBV19 to TRBJ2-2; D ambiguous. This receptor was obtained from a woman aged 60 to 75 with acute or convalescent COVID-19. CDR3 loop: CASSIQAQLILRELFF. CDR3 coding DNA: TGTGCCAGTAGTATACAGGCGCAGCTAATACTCCGGGAGCTGTTTTTT.